The clone carrying this T cell receptor beta chain appeared a few times. The antigen is undetermined. The authors extracted RNA and reverse transcribed it into cDNA as the sequencing template. Sequencing was performed with immunoSEQ multiplex PCR; in TCRdb, only in-frame clones are kept and a portion is missing. The data contain some 200,000 clones, 50% to 60% of them singletons. The sample is drawn from a study of CD8+ T cells in alopecia areata. Turning to the study itself: It was oral tofacitinib, at 5 to 10 mg twice daily, that treated patients received.

As part of sample collection, lesional scalp punch biopsies and peripheral blood were taken from alopecia areata patients. This CDR3 comprises 15 residues. Germline-derived CDR1 and CDR2 are SGHRS and YFSETQ. V was cut by 5 bases and J by 0 bases, with 12 bases left in between. Study-level points and caveats: Sequencing of scalp tissue also captures the resident alphabeta T cells of normal skin.

The sample in question was CD4+ T cells sorted from blood, obtained at week 0. The origin of this receptor is a human donor with alopecia areata. The J gene is TRBJ2-1, the V gene TRBV5-1; no definite D call. The CDR3 coding sequence is TGCGCCAGCAGTCCAGAGTTAAGCTCCTACAATGAGCAGTTCTTC. Its protein product is CASSPELSSYNEQFF.